What follows are 3 T cell receptor beta chains derived from one specimen sequenced in a study of CXCR3-negative and CXCR3-positive naive CD8 T cells. Study-wide points: The study found more hydrophobic TRB CDR3s in CXCR3-positive naive cells than in CXCR3-negative naive cells.

5' RACE with UMI labels generated the TRB cDNA libraries. TCRdb reworked the 5' RACE reads into one entry per CDR3 protein, no DNA. In all, the sample yields around 8,400 distinct CDR3 sequences. These receptors' targets are unknown. The sequencing input was naive CXCR3+ CD8+ T cells from blood. Documented subset: CD45RO-CCR7+CD27+CD95- naive CD8+ T cells expressing CXCR3 (TNR3+). The origin of the receptors is a human donor in good health. Some clones in this sample may be carry-over from other donors' samples.

This clonotype registers medium-sized by frequency. This chain uses TRBV29-1 with TRBJ2-4; TCRdb picks TRBD1, but there is no DNA to check that call. This CDR3 region has 13 residues. Germline V lookup: CDR1 SQVTM, CDR2 ANQGSEA. CDR3: CSVAWAGGNIQYF.

This chain connects TRBV9 to TRBJ2-1; the TRBD1 assignment by TCRdb is unverifiable without DNA. This CDR3 region has 13 residues. CDR1 is SGDLS, CDR2 YYNGEE, per germline. The CDR3 spells CASRRSGEHEQFF. Supplemented by reference TRBV9 and TRBJ2-1, the full variable domain reads DSGVTQTPKHLITATGQRVTLRCSPRSGDLSVYWYQQSLDQGLQFLIQYYNGEERAKGNILERFSAQQFPDLHSELNLSSLELGDSALYFCASRRSGEHEQFFGPGTRLTVL.

This clonotype is deemed medium-sized by its frequency. V usage is TRBV7-2 and J usage is TRBJ2-7. This CDR3 is built from 11 residues. The germline gives CDR1 SGHTA, CDR2 FQGNSA. CDR3 amino acids: CASSPKYEQYF.